These 12 T cell receptor beta chains were all obtained from the same sample, sequenced in a study of blood T cell repertoires in COVID-19. Sequencing used immunoSEQ multiplex PCR; TCRdb keeps in-frame clones, though not all of them. The sample has fewer than 250,000 clones; about 86% are singletons. Sequenced material: PBMCs or T cells enriched from blood (not recorded which). These receptors all come from a woman in her 50s with acute COVID-19.

The chain employs TRBV5-5 and TRBJ1-2, with D hard to call. This CDR3 has 16 amino acids. Germline V gene sequence: CDR1 SGHKS, CDR2 YYEKEE (reference sequence). V was cut by 3 bases and J by 6 bases, with 21 bases left in between. CDR3 region: CASSSRPPVVQDGYTF. DNA for the CDR3: TGTGCCAGCAGCTCAAGGCCTCCCGTCGTCCAGGATGGCTACACCTTC.

The chain has TRBV28 and TRBJ1-1; 8 bases map to TRBD1. The V and J ends lost 2 bases and 0 bases, in that order; junction bases with no gene match: 8. The CDR3 covers 17 residues. The germline V gene encodes CDR1 MDHEN and CDR2 SYDVKM. The CDR3 protein is CASSLGTGPFMNTEAFF. CDR3 DNA sequence: TGTGCCAGCAGTTTAGGGACAGGTCCTTTCATGAACACTGAAGCTTTCTTT.

This chain connects TRBV6-2 or TRBV6-3 to TRBJ2-7, with 12 bases matching TRBD1. The CDR3 has 15 residues. The J segment lost 5 bases and the V segment lost 2 bases, leaving 4 bases of the junction unmatched. CDR1 is MNHEY, CDR2 SVGEGT, per germline. CDR3 sequence (DNA): TGTGCCAGCAGTTACGCCCGGGACAGGGGGCACGAGCAGTACTTC. Amino acids: CASSYARDRGHEQYF.

The chain joins TRBV28 to TRBJ1-3, with 8 bases lining up with TRBD1. Germline assignment: CDR1 MDHEN and CDR2 SYDVKM. The CDR3 runs to 19 residues. Trimming cost V 5 bases and J 3 bases; bases outside gene matches: 18. The CDR3 reads CASSPRAGYDRGLGNTIYF. CDR3 DNA: TGTGCCAGCAGTCCTCGAGCGGGTTATGACAGGGGCCTTGGAAACACCATATATTTT.

In this sample, this clone turned up a few times. This chain joins TRBV28 and TRBJ1-2; possible D gene TRBD1, 5 bases. V lost 4 bases to trimming and J lost 8 bases, with 11 bases between them. This CDR3 is 12 amino acids long. From germline, CDR1 is MDHEN and CDR2 SYDVKM. For the CDR3, the DNA is TGTGCCAGCAGTTCGAAGGGGTGGGGCTACACCTTC. It codes for CASSSKGWGYTF.

The chain links TRBV27 to TRBJ2-3; 11 positions match TRBD2. CDR1 is MNHEY, CDR2 SMNVEV, per germline (reference sequence). After removal of 6 bases from V and 2 bases from J, the junction contained 7 bases not matched to a gene. The CDR3 is 16 residues long. CDR3 region: CASSSGTSGLTDTQYF. In DNA, the CDR3 is TGTGCCAGCAGCTCCGGGACTAGCGGACTCACAGATACGCAGTATTTT.

The chain employs TRBV18 and TRBJ2-7; TRBD2 matches at 11 bases. Looked up from germline, CDR1 is KGHSH and CDR2 is LQKENI. V shed 2 bases, J shed 5 bases, and the junction held 11 bases outside the gene matches. The CDR3 is 17 amino acids. The CDR3 bases are TGTGCCAGCTCACCAACGGGACTAGCGGAGCCGTCCAACGAGCAGTACTTC. Protein: CASSPTGLAEPSNEQYF.

The CDR3 spells CASSPEDFTNEKLFF. Written as DNA, the CDR3 is TGTGCCAGCTCACCCGAGGATTTCACTAATGAAAAACTGTTTTTT. The genes are TRBV18 and TRBJ1-4; D not certain. V was clipped by 3 bases and J by 2 bases, with 10 bases between them. CDR3 size: 15 residues. Germline V gene sequence: CDR1 KGHSH, CDR2 LQKENI.

This chain uses TRBV5-4 with TRBJ2-5; perhaps TRBD2 as D (6 bases). With 2 bases removed from V and 4 bases from J, the gap between germline ends came to 24 bases. Germline V gene sequence: CDR1 SGHNT, CDR2 YYREEE (reference sequence). CDR3 length: 18 amino acids. This CDR3 reads CASSFPYRAGTRPETQYF. CDR3 nucleotide sequence: TGTGCCAGCAGCTTCCCTTACAGAGCTGGGACTCGACCAGAGACCCAGTACTTC.

This chain connects TRBV15 to TRBJ1-2; the D gene is possibly TRBD1 (5 bases). The CDR3 is 16 residues long. The V end was cut by 0 bases, the J end by 4 bases, with 15 bases between. Germline values: CDR1 LNHNV, CDR2 YYDKDF (reference sequence). This CDR3 reads CATSRDPAGFAYGYTF. The CDR3 bases are TGTGCCACCAGCAGAGATCCGGCAGGGTTCGCCTATGGCTACACCTTC.

J is TRBJ2-1 and V is TRBV7-2, with D maybe TRBD2 (5 bases). V was clipped by 1 base and J by 9 bases, with 28 bases between them. CDR3 length equals 19 residues. The germline gives CDR1 SGHTA, CDR2 FQGNSA. CDR3 coding DNA: TGTGCCAGCAGCTTAGTTTCCGAAAAAGGTCTTAACTTTCGGGGTGAGCAGTTCTTC. As protein: CASSLVSEKGLNFRGEQFF.

The rearrangement links TRBV7-2 to TRBJ2-4; D call uncertain. The CDR3 totals 13 residues. Germline assignment: CDR1 SGHTA and CDR2 FQGNSA. Trimming shortened V by 2 bases and J by 5 bases, and 7 bases separated the two germline ends. The DNA of the CDR3 is TGTGCCAGCAGCTTACAGGCAGAAAACATTCAGTACTTC. Translating it yields CASSLQAENIQYF.